The 23 T cell receptor beta chains in this list originate from one sample, sequenced in a study of T cells after yellow fever vaccination. TCRdb reprocessed the 5' RACE reads via MiXCR and lists one record per CDR3 protein. The profile covers 150,000 to 200,000 distinct CDR3 sequences, with around 8.5% appearing a single time and roughly 33% taken by the ten largest. This material consisted of CD8+ T cells sorted from PBMCs, taken 45 days after the yellow fever booster vaccination. The origin of the receptors is a man aged 18 to 30 who received the YFV17D yellow fever vaccine.

This clonotype was recorded many times. The gene calls are TRBV11-2 and TRBJ2-5; D is possibly TRBD2 (6 bases). Trimming removed 8 bases at V and 5 bases at J, with 12 bases between. The CDR3 is 12 residues long. Germline CDR1 SGHAT, CDR2 FQNNGV. The CDR3 DNA follows: TGTGCCAGCCTGGGGGGTTCGGAGACCCAGTACTTC. This gives the protein CASLGGSETQYF. Variable domain in full (rest from reference TRBV11-2 and TRBJ2-5): EAGVAQSPRYKIIEKRQSVAFWCNPISGHATLYWYQQILGQGPKLLIQFQNNGVVDDSQLPKDRFSAERLKGVDSTLKIQPAKLEDSAVYLCASLGGSETQYFGPGTRLLVL.

The V call is TRBV18, the J call TRBJ1-2; maybe TRBD1 (5 bases). V was pared by 3 bases and J by 8 bases, with 22 bases between. This CDR3 region has 16 residues. Germline-derived CDR1 and CDR2 are KGHSH and LQKENI. CDR3 in amino acids: CASSPTVGGEYWGYTF. Here the CDR3 DNA reads TGTGCCAGCTCACCTACCGTGGGGGGAGAATACTGGGGCTACACCTTC.

This clonotype was observed a few times. J is TRBJ1-1 and V is TRBV4-2; D gene unclear. The CDR3 spans 14 residues. CDR1 is LGHNA, CDR2 YNFKEQ, per germline. Trimming took 1 base from V and 1 from J, leaving 7 bases between them. DNA of the CDR3: TGTGCCAGCAGCCAAGGAGGATCGAACACTGAAGCTTTCTTT. It specifies CASSQGGSNTEAFF.

In this sample, this clonotype turned up many times. The CDR3 reads CSVEVLGTGDNEQFF. The CDR3, as DNA: TGCAGCGTTGAAGTGCTCGGGACAGGTGACAATGAGCAGTTCTTC. The genes are TRBV29-1 and TRBJ2-1; 8 bases map to TRBD1. There are 15 residues in the CDR3. V lost 1 base, J lost 5 bases, and 7 bases stayed unmatched. CDR1 and CDR2 from the germline V gene are SQVTM and ANQGSEA.

This clonotype was seen ten or more times. The rearrangement uses TRBV7-2 and TRBJ2-7, with D unclear. CDR1 and CDR2 from the germline V gene are SGHTA and FQGNSA. The CDR3 loop spans 12 amino acids. The germline V and J ends were trimmed by 4 bases and 4 bases, with 8 bases remaining between them. As DNA, the CDR3 is TGTGCCAGCAGCTCTCAGGAGTACGAGCAGTACTTC. Protein sequence: CASSSQEYEQYF.

The table lists this clonotype with a few counts. The CDR3 region has the DNA TGTGCCAGCAGCCAAGCCAGGAACACCGGGGAGCTGTTTTTT. It is translated as CASSQARNTGELFF. The gene calls are TRBV4-2 and TRBJ2-2; D not resolved. The CDR3 has 14 amino acids. From germline, CDR1 is LGHNA and CDR2 YNFKEQ. V lost 1 base, J lost 1 base, and 4 bases lay in between.

This chain joins TRBV20-1 and TRBJ1-5; possibly TRBD1 for D (6 bases). Germline values: CDR1 DFQATT, CDR2 SNEGSKA (reference sequence). Trimming removed 3 bases from V and 4 bases from J, with 13 bases in between. CDR3 length equals 14 residues. The CDR3 sequence is CSASPGRGNQPQHF. The CDR3 nucleotides are TGCAGTGCTAGTCCCGGCAGGGGTAATCAGCCCCAGCATTTT.

This clonotype was observed a handful of times. This chain connects TRBV12-3 or TRBV12-4 to TRBJ1-4; D is uncertain. V was pared by 7 bases and J by 4 bases, with 16 bases between. The CDR3 is 15 residues long. CDR3 amino acids: CASTLGFTNNEKLFF. The CDR3 DNA follows: TGTGCCAGCACCCTGGGATTCACCAATAATGAAAAACTGTTTTTT.

This clonotype has just a few counts. The V gene is TRBV20-1, the J gene TRBJ2-7; TRBD1 matches 9 bases. The junction had 12 bases not matched to a gene; V was cut back by 0 bases and J by 3 bases. The length of the CDR3 is 17 residues. The germline gives CDR1 DFQATT, CDR2 SNEGSKA (reference sequence). CDR3 amino acids: CSARDRGQGSPYYEQYF. The DNA of the CDR3 is TGCAGTGCTAGAGATCGGGGACAGGGAAGTCCTTACTACGAGCAGTACTTC.

Written as DNA, the CDR3 is TGCGCCAGCAGCCTCAGACATCGTAATGAAAAACTGTTTTTT. This codes for CASSLRHRNEKLFF. The gene calls are TRBV5-1 and TRBJ1-4; D gene unclear. Trimming stripped 4 bases from V and 4 bases from J, with 11 bases between. The CDR3 spans 14 residues. Germline CDR1 and CDR2: SGHRS and YFSETQ.

This clonotype was picked up many times. The chain couples TRBV2 to TRBJ2-7; no clear D gene. This CDR3 is built from 10 residues. Germline-derived CDR1 and CDR2 are SNHLY and FYNNEI. Trimming cost V 7 bases and J 3 bases, with 4 bases left between them. The CDR3 sequence is CASKDYEQYV. In DNA form, the CDR3 reads TGTGCCAGCAAGGACTACGAGCAGTACGTC.

This clonotype appeared many times. CDR3 residues: CASSLAGPSSYEQYF. CDR3 nucleotide sequence: TGTGCCAGCAGCTTAGCAGGGCCCTCCTCCTACGAGCAGTACTTC. The rearrangement joins TRBV7-9 to TRBJ2-7; D remains unclear. Germline V gives CDR1 SEHNR, CDR2 FQNEAQ (reference sequence). Between the trimmed V and J ends, which lost 0 bases and 0 bases, there was a span of 9 bases. This CDR3 contains 15 residues.

The chain uses TRBV7-8 and TRBJ2-2; D gene ambiguous. Germline V lookup: CDR1 SGHVS, CDR2 FQNEAQ. Trimming removed 2 bases from V and 3 bases from J, with 10 bases in between. This CDR3 has 15 residues. CDR3 region: CASSLTRPDTGELFF. Written as DNA, the CDR3 is TGTGCCAGCAGCTTAACCAGGCCTGACACCGGGGAGCTGTTTTTT.

Details on this clonotype: Here the CDR3 omits its conserved ending phenylalanine or tryptophan, so a read error is the likely source. This chain connects TRBV7-9 to TRBJ1-2; a weak D match, TRBD1 (6 bases). V lost 5 bases and J lost 3, with 22 bases in between. Germline V gene sequence: CDR1 SEHNR, CDR2 FQNEAQ (reference sequence). The CDR3 totals 17 residues. CDR3 amino acids: CASSPGPGQNDYYGYTL. The CDR3 DNA reads as TGTGCCAGCAGCCCCGGACCGGGACAAAACGATTACTATGGCTACACCCTC.

This clonotype was counted ten times or more. The chain links TRBV29-1 to TRBJ2-5; D may correspond to TRBD1 or TRBD2 (5 bases each). The CDR3 contains 13 residues. Germline values: CDR1 SQVTM, CDR2 ANQGSEA. The germline V and J ends were trimmed by 1 base and 10 bases, with 16 bases remaining between them. CDR3 DNA sequence: TGCAGCGTTGAAGGGGGGAGAACCCGGGTCCAGTACTTC. It specifies CSVEGGRTRVQYF.

This clonotype has just a few counts. The genes are TRBV20-1 and TRBJ2-4; 11 bases fit TRBD1. V was clipped by 6 bases and J by 6 bases; unmatched bases: 7. The CDR3 spans 14 residues. Per the germline V gene, CDR1 is DFQATT and CDR2 is SNEGSKA (reference sequence). The chain's CDR3 is CSAQSGTGGNIQYF. The CDR3 region has the DNA TGCAGTGCCCAATCCGGGACAGGGGGAAACATTCAGTACTTC.

This clonotype was observed a few times. The genes are TRBV10-3 and TRBJ2-1; TRBD1 matches at 7 bases. Trimming took 7 bases from V and 6 from J; bases not matched to a gene: 3. The CDR3 runs to 12 residues. The germline gives CDR1 ENHRY, CDR2 SYGVKD. The CDR3: CAIKGGLNEQFF. In nucleotides, the CDR3 is TGTGCCATCAAAGGGGGCCTCAATGAGCAGTTCTTC.

This clonotype was detected a few times. J is TRBJ1-1 and V is TRBV11-1; D may be TRBD1 (6 bases). This CDR3 is 13 amino acids long. V lost 5 bases and J lost 1, with 8 bases in between. Germline CDR1 is SGHAT and CDR2 is FQDESV (reference sequence). The CDR3 sequence is CASSQGQNTEAFF. CDR3 nucleotide sequence: TGTGCCAGCAGCCAGGGACAGAACACTGAAGCTTTCTTT.

This clonotype was seen many times. This chain links TRBV7-6 with TRBJ2-7; 13 positions agree with TRBD2. Germline CDR1 reads SGHVS; CDR2 reads FNYEAQ. The CDR3 consists of 15 residues. V was pared by 4 bases and J by 3 bases, with 3 bases of the junction left unmatched. The CDR3 DNA reads as TGTGCCAGCAGCTCGGGACTAGCGGGGAACTACGAGCAGTACTTC. Protein sequence: CASSSGLAGNYEQYF.

V is TRBV6-5 and J is TRBJ1-1; D gene ambiguous. The germline V and J ends were trimmed by 7 bases and 7 bases, with 16 bases remaining between them. This CDR3 is built from 13 residues. Germline V gene data show CDR1 as MNHEY and CDR2 as SVGAGI. The CDR3 DNA is TGTGCCAGCAAAATGGACGGGCAGGTTGAAGCTTTCTTT. Its translation is CASKMDGQVEAFF.

This clonotype was counted ten times or more. This sequence joins TRBV4-2 and TRBJ1-2; D might be TRBD1 (5 bases). V lost 11 bases, J lost 6 bases, and 28 bases lay in between. The V gene's germline CDR1 is LGHNA and CDR2 YNFKEQ. CDR3 length: 16 residues. This CDR3 is CACGAAGRDRSDGYTF. Here the CDR3 DNA reads TGTGCCTGTGGGGCCGCCGGCCGAGACAGATCGGATGGCTACACCTTC.

This clonotype was seen a handful of times. The V gene is TRBV6-5, the J gene TRBJ2-5, with D possibly TRBD2 on 6 matching bases. The CDR3 has 14 amino acids. Between the trimmed V and J ends, which lost 2 bases and 9 bases, there was a span of 16 bases. CDR1 and CDR2 (germline): MNHEY, SVGAGI. CDR3 DNA sequence: TGTGCCAGCAGTTACCCCGGGAGCGCGGTGGCCCAGTACTTC. The encoded protein is CASSYPGSAVAQYF.

The V gene is TRBV6-5, the J gene TRBJ1-4; D unresolved. CDR3 length: 15 residues. Trimming took 0 bases from V and 2 from J, leaving 7 bases between them. CDR1 MNHEY and CDR2 SVGAGI come from the germline V gene. The CDR3 nucleotides are TGTGCCAGCAGTTACTCGACGGGGACTAATGAAAAACTGTTTTTT. Its protein product is CASSYSTGTNEKLFF.